This entry lists 7 T cell receptor beta chains sequenced from one sample in a study of blood T cell repertoires in COVID-19. Measured with immunoSEQ multiplex PCR; TCRdb has only the in-frame clones, and not every one. The sample includes around 210,000 clones, 70% to 90% seen only once; the top ten take 5.1%. What was sequenced was peripheral blood. The receptors originated from a man aged 45 to 65 with COVID-19, enrolled during active disease.

This chain uses TRBV28 with TRBJ2-1, with TRBD1 as a possible D gene (6 bases). Trimming removed 7 bases at V and 6 bases at J, with 16 bases between. Germline V gene data show CDR1 as MDHEN and CDR2 as SYDVKM. The CDR3 totals 14 residues. Here the CDR3 reads CASIQVGGPNEQFF. Here the CDR3 DNA reads TGTGCCAGCATTCAAGTTGGGGGCCCCAATGAGCAGTTCTTC.

This chain connects TRBV4-1 to TRBJ1-6; weak D call: TRBD1 (6 bases). There are 17 residues in the CDR3. The germline V gene has CDR1 MGHRA and CDR2 YSYEKL. Trimming stripped 3 bases from V and 6 bases from J, with 18 bases between. The CDR3 nucleotides read TGCGCCAGCAGCCAGGTACCGCGGGGGGCGGGTAATTCACCCCTCCACTTT. It yields the protein CASSQVPRGAGNSPLHF.

V and J are TRBV2 and TRBJ2-4; D is perhaps TRBD2 (5 bases). Trimming cost V 2 bases and J 5 bases, with 7 bases left between them. This CDR3 is 13 amino acids long. Germline-derived CDR1 and CDR2 are SNHLY and FYNNEI. The CDR3 region is CASSERTQNIQYF. The CDR3 DNA follows: TGTGCCAGCAGTGAACGGACTCAAAACATTCAGTACTTC.

The V call is TRBV7-9, the J call TRBJ2-3, with D possibly matching TRBD1 (5 bases). The germline V gene has CDR1 SEHNR and CDR2 FQNEAQ (reference sequence). Trimming took off 7 bases at V and 0 bases at J, with 11 bases between the two ends. The CDR3 totals 14 residues. CDR3: CASTSKGSTDTQYF. CDR3 DNA: TGTGCCAGCACATCCAAGGGGAGCACAGATACGCAGTATTTT.

The rearrangement joins TRBV9 to TRBJ1-2; 11 nucleotides match TRBD1. V dropped 2 bases and J dropped 5; count of bases not matched to a gene: 8. The CDR3 consists of 16 residues. The germline V gene encodes CDR1 SGDLS and CDR2 YYNGEE. The CDR3 bases are TGTGCCAGCAGCGTGGCGGACAGGGGGCTGAGGTATGGCTACACCTTC. This translates into CASSVADRGLRYGYTF.

This chain connects TRBV28 to TRBJ2-6, with 7 bases that match TRBD1. In germline, CDR1 is MDHEN, CDR2 SYDVKM. Trimming cost V 1 base and J 0 bases; bases outside gene matches: 3. There are 17 residues in the CDR3. The CDR3 nucleotides are TGTGCCAGCAGTTTATCCACAGGGGTCTCTGGGGCCAACGTCCTGACTTTC. The encoded protein is CASSLSTGVSGANVLTF.

The chain couples TRBV13 to TRBJ2-7, with 8 positions matching TRBD2. This CDR3 contains 15 residues. The V and J ends lost 5 bases and 0 bases, in that order; junction bases with no gene match: 6. CDR1 is PRHDT and CDR2 is FYEKMQ in the germline V gene (reference sequence). The chain's CDR3 is CASSRSRGDSYEQYF. In DNA, the CDR3 is TGTGCCAGCAGCCGCTCGCGGGGGGACTCCTACGAGCAGTACTTC.